This T cell receptor beta chain was identified during a study of T cells expressing NK-cell markers. Study-level background: Cells sorted as CD3+CD56+NKG2C+, CD3+CD56+NKG2C- and CD3+CD56-NKG2C+ T cells supplied the TCR beta repertoires. Overall study results and limits: The share of CD8+ T cells held by dominant NKG2C+ clonotypes was roughly 1.0-8% in 5 or 6 donors. Whether expanded NKG2C+ T cell clones were HCMV-specific remained unclear.

The CDR3 sequence is 19 residues long. Germline-derived CDR1 and CDR2 are DFQATT and SNEGSKA (reference sequence). TCRdb reprocessed the 5' RACE reads; each CDR3 protein has one entry and no DNA is given. Its table records 350,000 to 500,000 distinct CDR3 sequences. In the case of this clonotype: The antigen is undetermined.

This chain uses TRBV20-1 with TRBJ2-2; TCRdb outputs TRBD1, but without DNA this stays unchecked. This receptor was obtained from a woman aged 18-70 years in good health. The material sequenced was blood T cells: a sorted CD56 or NKG2C T cell subset, CD4+ or CD8+ T cells, or bulk PBMC T cells (not recorded which). The chain's CDR3 is CSASVQGARAGVGTGELFF.